This TCR beta chain was captured by sequencing in a study of blood T cell repertoires in COVID-19. Study details: T cells, B-cell-depleted T cells, or PBMCs supplied cDNA or gDNA.

This clone was seen once. Libraries were prepared by immunoSEQ multiplex PCR; TCRdb keeps only in-frame clonotypes and omits some of them. The sample has about 210,000 clones, 84% seen once. The sample comprised peripheral blood. The TCR sequence derives from a woman in her forties or fifties with active or convalescent COVID-19.

CDR3 loop: CASSPGGDEAFF. The CDR3 DNA is TGTGCCAGCAGCCCAGGAGGGGATGAAGCTTTCTTT. The chain carries TRBV3-1 (or the pseudogene TRBV3-2) and TRBJ1-1, with TRBD1 as a possible D gene (5 bases). The CDR3 is made up of 12 amino acids. The germline gives CDR1 LGHDT, CDR2 YNNKEL (reference sequence). The V end was cut by 4 bases, the J end by 7 bases, with 10 bases between.